What follows is one T cell receptor (beta chain) and its context. Its antigen is currently unknown. This entry comes from a study of cytomegalovirus exposure and HLA in healthy donors. Study results and caveats: Donors were assumed by presence/absence analyses to have roughly uniform sequencing depth. Later on, a genetic analysis was performed. It linked a missense variant in DCLRE1C with V- and J-gene trimming of TCR beta.

CDR1 SGHDN and CDR2 FVKESK come from the germline V gene. V was clipped by 0 bases and J by 6 bases; unmatched bases: 4. The CDR3 totals 14 residues. The PCR contained 60 Vbeta and 13 Jbeta primers. TCRdb keeps only in-frame clones here, not all; method: immunoSEQ multiplex PCR. The data show over 150,000 clones, roughly 89% seen once. The chain joins TRBV14 to TRBJ2-7, with 8 bases matching TRBD2. Sequencing was carried out using PBMCs. The sequence was collected from a woman aged 25 to 39 in good health and CMV-seronegative. The CDR3 DNA reads TGTGCCAGCAGCCAAGATGGCGGGAGGTTCGAGCAGTACTTC. Its translation is CASSQDGGRFEQYF.